The 31 T cell receptor beta chains in this list originate from one sample, sequenced in a study of blood T cell repertoires in COVID-19. Sequencing used immunoSEQ multiplex PCR; TCRdb keeps in-frame clones, though not all of them. This sample has about 220,000 clones, with around 83% found just once. Sequenced: peripheral blood. These receptors were collected from a woman at least 80 years old with COVID-19, enrolled during active disease.

The rearrangement links TRBV5-5 to TRBJ2-7; D gene ambiguous. CDR1 is SGHKS, CDR2 YYEKEE, per germline (reference sequence). The CDR3 totals 12 residues. V lost 2 bases and J lost 6, with 9 bases in between. The CDR3 sequence is CASSFAPGEQYF. The CDR3 region has the DNA TGTGCCAGCAGCTTTGCACCGGGCGAGCAGTACTTC.

The J gene is TRBJ2-6, the V gene TRBV27, with 7 bases lining up with TRBD1. The CDR3 has 18 amino acids. The trim removed 5 bases at V and 2 bases at J, leaving 12 bases unmatched. Per germline, CDR1 MNHEY and CDR2 SMNVEV (reference sequence). The CDR3 DNA reads as TGTGCCAGCAGTCCACGGCCCCCAGGGGGAGCTGGGGCCAACGTCCTGACTTTC. It codes for CASSPRPPGGAGANVLTF.

The chain uses TRBV7-2 and TRBJ2-1; weak D call: TRBD2 (5 bases). This CDR3 contains 15 residues. Germline CDR1 and CDR2: SGHTA and FQGNSA. The V gene lost 8 bases and the J gene lost 4 bases, with 18 bases spanning the gap. CDR3 DNA sequence: TGTGCCAGCCTAAAAGGGCCAGCGGCATACAATGAGCAGTTCTTC. This encodes CASLKGPAAYNEQFF.

The chain has TRBV6-5 and TRBJ2-2; a weak D match, TRBD1 (6 bases). From germline, CDR1 is MNHEY and CDR2 SVGAGI. The CDR3 is made up of 15 amino acids. V gave up 0 bases and J gave up 7 bases, with 12 bases separating them. The CDR3 here is CASSYSNRVGGELFF. The CDR3 DNA sequence: TGTGCCAGCAGTTACTCGAACAGGGTTGGCGGGGAGCTGTTTTTT.

The chain employs TRBV19 and TRBJ2-5; 10 bases map to TRBD1. The CDR3 sequence is 13 residues long. V lost 6 bases to trimming and J lost 4 bases; unmatched junction nucleotides: 2. Germline V gives CDR1 LNHDA, CDR2 SQIVND (reference sequence). The CDR3 spells CASRTGGAETQYF. The DNA of the CDR3 is TGTGCCAGTAGGACAGGGGGCGCAGAGACCCAGTACTTC. Drawing the rest from reference TRBV19 and TRBJ2-5, the complete variable domain is DGGITQSPKYLFRKEGQNVTLSCEQNLNHDAMYWYRQDPGQGLRLIYYSQIVNDFQKGDIAEGYSVSREKKESFPLTVTSAQKNPTAFYLCASRTGGAETQYFGPGTRLLVL.

The chain couples TRBV7-2 to TRBJ2-1; TRBD2 agrees at 9 bases. CDR3 length: 15 residues. Germline CDR1 and CDR2: SGHTA and FQGNSA. The J segment lost 4 bases and the V segment lost 8 bases, leaving 9 bases of the junction unmatched. The DNA for the CDR3 is TGTGCCAGCGCCCTAAGTAGCGGGGGATACAATGAGCAGTTCTTC. As protein: CASALSSGGYNEQFF.

This clone has only a few counts. The CDR3 DNA is TGTGCCAGCAGCTTAATGGCAGGTCCATCCTACGAGCAGTACTTC. Protein: CASSLMAGPSYEQYF. The V call is TRBV7-3, the J call TRBJ2-7; no clear D. The CDR3 runs 15 residues. Trimming stripped 1 base from V and 1 base from J, with 11 bases between. Germline-derived CDR1 and CDR2 are SGHTA and FQGTGA. Full variable domain (missing parts from reference TRBV7-3 and TRBJ2-7): GAGVSQTPSNKVTEKGKYVELRCDPISGHTALYWYRQSLGQGPEFLIYFQGTGAADDSGLPNDRFFAVRPEGSVSTLKIQRTERGDSAVYLCASSLMAGPSYEQYFGPGTRLTVT.

The chain joins TRBV29-1 to TRBJ2-7; D gene uncertain. The CDR3 spans 12 residues. The ends were cut back, 5 bases at V and 5 bases at J, with 13 bases in the middle. The V gene's germline CDR1 is SQVTM and CDR2 ANQGSEA. The CDR3 sequence: CSVSEVGNEQYF. CDR3 bases: TGCAGCGTTTCTGAGGTGGGTAACGAGCAGTACTTC.

DNA of the CDR3: TGCGCCAGCAGCTTGGAGACAGGGGGGGATTCACCCCTCCACTTT. Translating gives CASSLETGGDSPLHF. V is TRBV5-1 and J is TRBJ1-6; the match to TRBD1 covers 9 bases. The CDR3 extends over 15 amino acids. CDR1 and CDR2 (germline): SGHRS, YFSETQ. The V gene end was trimmed by 0 bases and the J gene end by 8 bases; junction bases not matched to a gene: 3.

The chain combines TRBV5-5 with TRBJ2-1, with 13 bases fitting TRBD2. The ends lost 4 bases at V and 4 bases at J; junction bases unmatched: 5. Germline lookup yields CDR1 SGHKS and CDR2 YYEKEE (reference sequence). CDR3 size: 16 residues. The CDR3: CASSPGTSGDYNEQFF. The CDR3 DNA reads TGTGCCAGCAGCCCCGGGACTAGCGGGGATTACAATGAGCAGTTCTTC.

The chain links TRBV7-8 to TRBJ1-2; no firm D call. The CDR3 consists of 14 residues. Germline V gene lookup returns CDR1 SGHVS and CDR2 FQNEAQ. V was shortened by 0 bases and J by 0 bases, with 5 bases between the two germline ends. The CDR3 region has the DNA TGTGCCAGCAGCTTAGCCGGTACTAACTATGGCTACACCTTC. It yields the protein CASSLAGTNYGYTF.

This clone turned up a few times. This chain links TRBV5-1 with TRBJ1-5; D possibly corresponds to TRBD1 (6 bases). V lost 3 bases and J lost 0, with 10 bases in between. Germline assignment: CDR1 SGHRS and CDR2 YFSETQ. The CDR3 length is 15 residues. CDR3 bases: TGCGCCAGCAGCTCAGGGGAGCATAGCAATCAGCCCCAGCATTTT. Its protein product is CASSSGEHSNQPQHF.

This clone turned up a few times. This chain links TRBV9 with TRBJ1-3, with 7 nucleotides matching TRBD1. CDR1 and CDR2 (germline): SGDLS, YYNGEE. The J segment lost 0 bases and the V segment lost 3 bases, leaving 9 bases of the junction unmatched. The CDR3 is made up of 17 amino acids. CDR3 DNA: TGTGCCAGCAGCGGCACCCAGGGGGTGGACTCTGGAAACACCATATATTTT. It encodes CASSGTQGVDSGNTIYF. Filled out from reference TRBV9 and TRBJ1-3, the complete variable domain reads DSGVTQTPKHLITATGQRVTLRCSPRSGDLSVYWYQQSLDQGLQFLIQYYNGEERAKGNILERFSAQQFPDLHSELNLSSLELGDSALYFCASSGTQGVDSGNTIYFGEGSWLTVV.

Only one count was recorded for this clone. The chain carries TRBV18 and TRBJ2-7, with TRBD2 matching over 8 bases. The CDR3 covers 14 residues. Germline loops: CDR1 KGHSH, CDR2 LQKENI. The V and J ends lost 4 bases and 1 base, in that order; junction bases with no gene match: 3. This CDR3 is CASSRRGGSYEQYF. CDR3 DNA: TGTGCCAGCTCACGCCGGGGGGGGTCCTACGAGCAGTACTTC.

J is TRBJ1-1 and V is TRBV3-1 (or the pseudogene TRBV3-2), with 7 bases matching TRBD1. CDR1 is LGHDT, CDR2 YNNKEL, per germline (reference sequence). Unmatched junction bases numbered 9, after V lost 7 bases and J lost 1 base. This CDR3 contains 15 residues. DNA for the CDR3: TGTGCCAGCAACCAGAGACAGGGACCGAACACTGAAGCTTTCTTT. It encodes CASNQRQGPNTEAFF.

The J gene is TRBJ2-7, the V gene TRBV21-1; no DNA check was done on the table's D call, TRBD2. TRBV21-1 is a documented pseudogene. This CDR3 comprises 12 residues. DNA of the CDR3: TGTGCCACCGTAGCTTCTACCTACGAGCAGTACTTC. Protein product: CATVASTYEQYF.

V and J are TRBV11-2 and TRBJ1-6, with a weak D call TRBD1 (6 bases). V was pared by 5 bases and J by 7 bases, with 12 bases between. The CDR3 is made up of 14 amino acids. Germline CDR1 SGHAT, CDR2 FQNNGV. The CDR3 protein is CASSPTGSNSPLHF. As DNA, the CDR3 is TGTGCCAGCAGCCCCACAGGGAGCAATTCACCCCTCCACTTT.

The V call is TRBV12-3 or TRBV12-4, the J call TRBJ1-5; the D is unclear. This CDR3 is built from 13 residues. V shed 3 bases and J shed 7 bases, with 10 bases lying between them. CDR3 in amino acids: CASSFSTRQPQHF. In nucleotides, the CDR3 is TGTGCCAGCAGTTTCTCCACCAGACAGCCCCAGCATTTT.

This chain uses TRBV7-2 with TRBJ1-2; 7 nucleotides agree with TRBD1. The CDR3 length is 15 residues. The V gene end was trimmed by 1 base and the J gene end by 4 bases; junction bases not matched to a gene: 6. Germline V gene lookup returns CDR1 SGHTA and CDR2 FQGNSA. This CDR3 is CASSLGGGGSYGYTF. CDR3 DNA sequence: TGTGCCAGCAGCTTAGGAGGAGGGGGCAGCTATGGCTACACCTTC.

On this clone: Distinct nucleotide sequences in the sample also encode this CDR3. This sequence joins TRBV9 and TRBJ2-7, with 8 bases lining up with TRBD2. With 0 bases clipped from V and 2 bases from J, the junction kept 4 bases outside the gene matches. The CDR3 runs to 15 residues. CDR1 is SGDLS, CDR2 YYNGEE, per germline. This CDR3 is CASSVETGGTYEQYF. CDR3 in DNA: TGTGCCAGCAGCGTAGAAACGGGGGGGACCTACGAGCAGTACTTC.

This clone appeared many times. The V call is TRBV5-1, the J call TRBJ2-5, with 10 bases that match TRBD1. This CDR3 region has 15 residues. J lost 5 bases, V lost 3 bases, and 7 bases had no gene match. Germline-derived CDR1 and CDR2 are SGHRS and YFSETQ. The CDR3 loop reads CASSYSGQGVETQYF. DNA for the CDR3: TGCGCCAGCAGCTACTCCGGACAGGGGGTGGAGACCCAGTACTTC.

The rearrangement joins TRBV30 to TRBJ1-2; D may be TRBD1 (5 bases). CDR1 GTSNPN and CDR2 SVGIG come from the germline V gene (reference sequence). With 4 bases removed from V and 2 bases from J, the gap between germline ends came to 11 bases. This CDR3 spans 13 amino acids. CDR3 coding DNA: TGTGCCTGGATTGCAGGGTCCAACTATGGCTACACCTTC. Protein: CAWIAGSNYGYTF.

V gene TRBV7-2 combines with J gene TRBJ2-1, with 7 bases fitting TRBD2. Germline-derived CDR1 and CDR2 are SGHTA and FQGNSA. V lost 3 bases and J lost 5; bases outside the gene matches: 10. The CDR3 is 16 residues long. The DNA of the CDR3 is TGTGCCAGCAGCTTTCTCGGCGGGAGAGGGGACAATGAGCAGTTCTTC. Its protein is CASSFLGGRGDNEQFF.

This sequence joins TRBV10-3 and TRBJ1-6; TRBD1 matches at 7 bases. Germline lookup yields CDR1 ENHRY and CDR2 SYGVKD. CDR3 length: 13 residues. Unmatched junction bases numbered 4, after V lost 6 bases and J lost 8 bases. The CDR3: CAIRTDRDSPLHF. CDR3 sequence (DNA): TGTGCCATCAGAACCGACAGGGATTCACCCCTCCACTTT.

The chain is built from TRBV5-4 and TRBJ2-7; TRBD1 agrees at 9 bases. Losses at the gene ends were 4 bases for V and 5 bases for J; bases not matched to a gene: 10. The CDR3 is 15 amino acids. Germline V CDR1 and CDR2: SGHNT, YYREEE (reference sequence). The CDR3 loop is CASSTAGTGTHEQYF. In DNA form, the CDR3 reads TGTGCCAGCAGCACCGCCGGGACAGGGACTCACGAGCAGTACTTC.

The chain carries TRBV6-1 and TRBJ2-7; 9 bases align to TRBD1. The CDR3 consists of 14 residues. Germline values: CDR1 MNHNS, CDR2 SASEGT. V was clipped by 1 base and J by 8 bases; unmatched bases: 6. The CDR3 DNA follows: TGTGCCAGCAGTGAAGGCGGGACAGGGTACAAGCAGTACTTC. This sequence encodes CASSEGGTGYKQYF.

The gene calls are TRBV5-5 and TRBJ1-5; maybe TRBD1 (6 bases). V was cut by 0 bases and J by 2 bases, with 6 bases left in between. Per germline, CDR1 SGHKS and CDR2 YYEKEE (reference sequence). The CDR3 has 14 residues. Written as DNA, the CDR3 is TGTGCCAGCAGCTTGGGGGGGCGCAATCAGCCCCAGCATTTT. Residues: CASSLGGRNQPQHF.

The chain employs TRBV28 and TRBJ2-7; 10 bases fit TRBD1. The CDR3 has 15 residues. Germline assignment: CDR1 MDHEN and CDR2 SYDVKM. V was clipped by 5 bases and J by 6 bases; unmatched bases: 10. CDR3 bases: TGTGCCAGCAGTCGGGACAGGGGCCGCTGGGTCGAGCAGTACTTC. The encoded protein is CASSRDRGRWVEQYF.

V gene TRBV5-1 combines with J gene TRBJ2-5, with 9 nucleotides matching TRBD2. This CDR3 contains 15 residues. The germline CDR1 and CDR2 sequences are SGHRS and YFSETQ. V lost 3 bases, J lost 1 base, and 4 bases stayed unmatched. In DNA, the CDR3 is TGCGCCAGCAGCTCCGGGACTAGCCCCCAAGAGACCCAGTACTTC. Translating gives CASSSGTSPQETQYF.

This chain connects TRBV18 to TRBJ2-1, with TRBD2 identical over 8 bases. The J segment lost 7 bases and the V segment lost 6 bases, leaving 2 bases of the junction unmatched. Germline assignment: CDR1 KGHSH and CDR2 LQKENI. This CDR3 region has 12 residues. The CDR3 bases are TGTGCCAGCTCGGGGACTAGGAATGAGCAGTTCTTC. Its translation is CASSGTRNEQFF.

The rearrangement joins TRBV4-1 to TRBJ1-5; D possibly corresponds to TRBD1 (5 bases). The V gene's germline CDR1 is MGHRA and CDR2 YSYEKL. Trimming removed 1 base from V and 9 bases from J, with 10 bases in between. CDR3 size: 13 residues. Here the CDR3 DNA reads TGCGCCAGCAGCCAAGTCCTCACAGGGCCCCAGCATTTT. Protein: CASSQVLTGPQHF.